The entry below describes one TCR beta chain. Its specificity is unknown. This specimen belongs to a study of PD-1 blockade in classical Hodgkin lymphoma. Study-level findings and limits: Relative to healthy donors, newly diagnosed patients reportedly had lower baseline TCR diversity, which was reported as lower still in relapsed/refractory patients. Excluded were patients who started nivolumab under 1 year after ASCT, a group that had lower diversity.

Every patient had relapsed following autologous stem cell transplantation, and cohorts differed in brentuximab vedotin exposure. Best responses fell into complete response, partial response or progressive disease. CDR1 and CDR2 (germline): SGHRS, YFSETQ. Trimming removed 0 bases from V and 0 bases from J; junction bases left unmatched: 9. The CDR3 is 19 residues long. Repertoires were generated with immunoSEQ multiplex PCR, while TCRdb's copy carries only in-frame clones and drops some. The sample shows 20,000 to 25,000 clones, approximately 73% of them seen only once. This TCR was sampled from a human donor with classical Hodgkin lymphoma. V and J are TRBV5-1 and TRBJ2-1; 10 nucleotides match TRBD2. The material sequenced was peripheral blood mononuclear cells (PBMCs), taken before the second cycle of nivolumab. CDR3 in amino acids: CASSLGGGLASLSYNEQFF. The CDR3 nucleotides read TGCGCCAGCAGCTTGGGAGGGGGACTAGCGAGCCTCTCCTACAATGAGCAGTTCTTC.